Detailed here is one T cell receptor beta chain. Its antigen remains unidentified. The sample comes from a study of CD8 T cells in Susac syndrome. Points from the study as a whole: The relatively small number of individuals in the TCR sequencing and HLA analysis was acknowledged by the study.

Germline V gene sequence: CDR1 ENHRY, CDR2 SYGVKD. CDR3 length: 14 amino acids. V lost 8 bases and J lost 3; bases outside the gene matches: 6. An input of roughly 0.5 to 1 ug of RNA was subjected to reverse transcription using random hexamers. Across 54 Vbeta and 13 Jbeta, immunoSEQ multiplex PCR amplified TCR beta CDR3. TCRdb reprocessed the immunoSEQ multiplex PCR reads via MiXCR and lists one record per CDR3 protein. This sample has 77,000 or so distinct CDR3 sequences, with 85% to 95% found just once. Sequencing targeted TCR beta in T cells from blood (CD8+ and CD4+). Purification of the CD8+ and CD4+ T cells relied on negative isolation, and TEMRA cells underwent FACS enrichment.

The sample taken for sequencing was CD8+ T cells from PBMCs. This TCR derives from a human donor with multiple sclerosis. The rearrangement links TRBV10-3 to TRBJ2-5; 10 nucleotides line up with TRBD1. The CDR3 DNA sequence: TGTGCCATCGGCCCCGGACAGGGGGAAGAGACCCAGTACTTC. It is translated as CAIGPGQGEETQYF.